This T cell receptor (beta chain) was profiled in a study of T cells in tuberculosis. Study as a whole: This South African cohort compared adolescents with or without latent tuberculosis against adults with active tuberculosis. Samples predate treatment or fall within its first 7 days.

Comments on this clone: What it binds is not known.

Overall study findings and caveats: Shorter CDR3-alpha in active tuberculosis partly drove smaller distances.

TCRdb's copy holds only in-frame clones and misses some; the assay was immunoSEQ multiplex PCR. Here the sample spans over 30,000 clones, approximately 94% being singletons. Time point reported: new active TB diagnosis, blood taken before or within 7 days of starting treatment. Active tuberculosis patients were new diagnoses, HIV-seronegative, South African, and aged 18 years or older. Trimming cost V 5 bases and J 0 bases, with 8 bases left between them. CDR1 and CDR2 from the germline V gene are SNHLY and FYNNEI. CDR3 size: 14 residues. The TCR originated in an adult with tuberculosis. The source material was PBMCs, sampled at tuberculosis diagnosis. The genes are TRBV2 and TRBJ1-5; TRBD1 might be the D (6 bases). CDR3 residues: CASSRQVSNQPQHF. Here the CDR3 DNA reads TGTGCCAGCAGTCGACAGGTTAGCAATCAGCCCCAGCATTTT.